The 27 T cell receptor beta chains below come from one sample, sequenced in a study of Ad26.COV2.S vaccination and SARS-CoV-2 variants. Profiled with immunoSEQ multiplex PCR; TCRdb holds only in-frame clones, not every one. The sample carries some 320,000 clones, around four fifths recorded once. Treatment given: some 20 received Ad26.COV2.S at low or high dose, single or two shots; 5 received placebo; per-sample allocation not given. Specimens were obtained on day 63 following the first vaccine or placebo injection. The sample was peripheral blood, taken in a trial of Ad26.COV2.S vaccine versus placebo. The receptors derive from a person aged 18-65 years who received the Ad26.COV2.S COVID-19 vaccine or a placebo.

The chain links TRBV6-5 to TRBJ1-3, with TRBD1 matching 10 bases. The CDR3 is made up of 15 amino acids. V gave up 7 bases and J gave up 4 bases; unmatched junction bases: 7. Per germline, CDR1 MNHEY and CDR2 SVGAGI. CDR3 sequence (DNA): TGTGCCAGCATCCGGGACAGGGGTCGGGGAAACACCATATATTTT. It encodes CASIRDRGRGNTIYF.

The gene calls are TRBV28 and TRBJ1-2, with 10 bases that match TRBD1. The CDR3 extends over 16 amino acids. Trimming took 2 bases from V and 8 from J; bases not matched to a gene: 11. Germline V gene data show CDR1 as MDHEN and CDR2 as SYDVKM. The CDR3 reads CASSLPLPGQGSGYTF. The CDR3 DNA follows: TGTGCCAGCAGTTTACCGCTACCGGGACAGGGGAGCGGCTACACCTTC.

This rearrangement joins TRBV10-3 to TRBJ1-2; 9 positions match TRBD1. The CDR3 sequence is 14 residues long. Germline loops: CDR1 ENHRY, CDR2 SYGVKD. V was pared by 5 bases and J by 2 bases, with 3 bases of the junction left unmatched. CDR3 in DNA: TGTGCCATCAGTTTGACAGGGGGGAACTATGGCTACACCTTC. The encoded protein is CAISLTGGNYGYTF.

This clone was observed many times. The gene calls are TRBV6-1 and TRBJ2-3, with a possible D match to TRBD2 (5 bases). Trimming removed 0 bases from V and 2 bases from J, with 12 bases in between. Looked up from germline, CDR1 is MNHNS and CDR2 is SASEGT. The CDR3 contains 16 residues. The CDR3: CASSEARRLYTDTQYF. CDR3 sequence (DNA): TGTGCCAGCAGTGAAGCTAGGAGGTTGTACACAGATACGCAGTATTTT.

At least ten counts were recorded for this clone. The chain employs TRBV18 and TRBJ1-3; no clear D. The CDR3 spans 17 residues. V was trimmed by 0 bases and J by 2 bases, leaving 14 bases between them. CDR1 and CDR2 from the germline V gene are KGHSH and LQKENI. CDR3 DNA: TGTGCCAGCTCACCACCAACGGGAGGTATTGCTGGAAACACCATATATTTT. Amino acids: CASSPPTGGIAGNTIYF. Full variable domain (rest looked up from reference TRBV18 and TRBJ1-3): NAGVMQNPRHLVRRRGQEARLRCSPMKGHSHVYWYRQLPEEGLKFMVYLQKENIIDESGMPKERFSAEFPKEGPSILRIQQVVRGDSAAYFCASSPPTGGIAGNTIYFGEGSWLTVV.

The chain has TRBV29-1 and TRBJ2-7; the D gene is possibly TRBD1 (6 bases). The CDR3 length is 13 residues. CDR1 and CDR2 from the germline V gene are SQVTM and ANQGSEA. Trimming removed 4 bases at V and 0 bases at J, with 10 bases between. The CDR3 region is CSVGAGVSYEQYF. CDR3 in DNA: TGCAGCGTTGGAGCAGGGGTCTCCTACGAGCAGTACTTC.

This rearrangement joins TRBV28 to TRBJ1-2; possible D gene TRBD1, 5 bases. V lost 5 bases and J lost 2, with 15 bases in between. The germline V gene encodes CDR1 MDHEN and CDR2 SYDVKM. This CDR3 region has 15 residues. The CDR3 reads CASSPGGFFNYGYTF. The CDR3 nucleotides read TGTGCCAGCAGTCCTGGGGGGTTTTTCAACTATGGCTACACCTTC.

This sequence joins TRBV12-3 or TRBV12-4 and TRBJ2-3; 8 nucleotides match TRBD1. The ends lost 5 bases at V and 4 bases at J; junction bases unmatched: 2. The CDR3 runs 13 residues. CDR3 nucleotides: TGTGCCAGCAGTCAACAGGGGGCAGATACGCAGTATTTT. This sequence encodes CASSQQGADTQYF.

The chain uses TRBV5-4 and TRBJ2-4; 7 positions agree with TRBD2. From germline, CDR1 is SGHNT and CDR2 YYREEE (reference sequence). V shed 0 bases, J shed 9 bases, and the junction held 3 bases outside the gene matches. The CDR3 runs to 13 residues. As DNA, the CDR3 is TGTGCCAGCAGCTTGGTAGGGGAGGGCATTCAGTACTTC. Translation gives CASSLVGEGIQYF. Full variable domain (outside the CDR3, taken from reference TRBV5-4 and TRBJ2-4): ETGVTQSPTHLIKTRGQQVTLRCSSQSGHNTVSWYQQALGQGPQFIFQYYREEENGRGNFPPRFSGLQFPNYSSELNVNALELDDSALYLCASSLVGEGIQYFGAGTRLSVL.

This clone appeared a single time. The chain combines TRBV5-4 with TRBJ1-6; D ambiguous. V gave up 4 bases and J gave up 11 bases, with 7 bases separating them. Germline V gene sequence: CDR1 SGHNT, CDR2 YYREEE (reference sequence). The CDR3 length is 11 residues. CDR3 nucleotide sequence: TGTGCCAGCAGCAGCGCCCCACCCCTCCACTTT. Its protein product is CASSSAPPLHF.

In DNA, the CDR3 is TGTGCCGGGTCCTTATCAGGCTCTAGACAGTATTTT. This sequence encodes CAGSLSGSRQYF. The chain is built from TRBV30 and TRBJ2-3; no reliable D call. This CDR3 comprises 12 residues. CDR1 is GTSNPN and CDR2 is SVGIG in the germline V gene (reference sequence). V lost 8 bases, J lost 12 bases, and 21 bases lay in between.

The chain uses TRBV3-1 (or the pseudogene TRBV3-2) and TRBJ2-5; D gene uncertain. Germline V gene lookup returns CDR1 LGHDT and CDR2 YNNKEL (reference sequence). CDR3 length: 13 amino acids. Trimming pared 4 bases from V and 3 bases from J, leaving 9 bases between. The DNA of the CDR3 is TGTGCCAGCAGCCCCGGCCTCGAAGAGACCCAGTACTTC. This gives the protein CASSPGLEETQYF.

This clone appeared once. The chain couples TRBV19 to TRBJ2-3; D ambiguous. Trimming left V 4 bases short and J 3 bases short, with 11 bases between. Germline assignment: CDR1 LNHDA and CDR2 SQIVND (reference sequence). The CDR3 is 14 amino acids. CDR3 sequence (DNA): TGTGCCAGTAGTACCCCAGGAGTAACAGATACGCAGTATTTT. Protein sequence: CASSTPGVTDTQYF. The variable domain in full, completed from reference TRBV19 and TRBJ2-3, reads DGGITQSPKYLFRKEGQNVTLSCEQNLNHDAMYWYRQDPGQGLRLIYYSQIVNDFQKGDIAEGYSVSREKKESFPLTVTSAQKNPTAFYLCASSTPGVTDTQYFGPGTRLTVL.

This chain links TRBV6-6 with TRBJ2-7; 11 nucleotides match TRBD1. V lost 5 bases and J lost 2; bases outside the gene matches: 11. The length of the CDR3 is 17 residues. The germline V gene has CDR1 MNHNY and CDR2 SVGAGI (reference sequence). Here the CDR3 reads CASSRTGGFYDTYEQYF. The CDR3 nucleotides are TGTGCCAGCAGTCGGACAGGGGGCTTCTACGACACCTACGAGCAGTACTTC.

The rearrangement joins TRBV24-1 to TRBJ2-3, with D tentatively TRBD2 (7 bases). The germline V gene has CDR1 KGHDR and CDR2 SFDVKD. The length of the CDR3 is 19 residues. Trimming left V 4 bases short and J 0 bases short, with 22 bases between. CDR3 protein: CATSELGLVGTHSTDTQYF. The CDR3 nucleotides are TGTGCCACCAGTGAGCTTGGACTAGTCGGGACACATAGCACAGATACGCAGTATTTT.

The chain couples TRBV6-5 to TRBJ2-7, with D possibly being TRBD1 or TRBD2 (6 bases each). The V gene's germline CDR1 is MNHEY and CDR2 SVGAGI. Deletions cut 8 bases from V and 2 bases from J, with 16 bases between. CDR3 length: 14 residues. CDR3 nucleotide sequence: TGTGCCAGCTCACGAGGAGGGGGGCCCTACGAGCAGTACTTC. Translated, it gives CASSRGGGPYEQYF.

The chain joins TRBV4-2 to TRBJ2-7; no clear D gene. V lost 0 bases to trimming and J lost 0 bases, with 6 bases between them. The CDR3 sequence is 14 residues long. Germline V gene data show CDR1 as LGHNA and CDR2 as YNFKEQ. CDR3 in DNA: TGTGCCAGCAGCCAAGAATTGGGCTCCTACGAGCAGTACTTC. This codes for CASSQELGSYEQYF.

This clone was found many times. The V gene is TRBV15, the J gene TRBJ1-1; D gene uncertain. The CDR3 is 14 residues long. V was cut by 0 bases and J by 4 bases, with 9 bases left in between. Germline V CDR1 and CDR2: LNHNV, YYDKDF (reference sequence). CDR3 coding DNA: TGTGCCACCAGCAGAGATATCCGGGCCACTGAAGCTTTCTTT. It encodes CATSRDIRATEAFF.

This chain joins TRBV11-2 and TRBJ2-1, with D perhaps given as TRBD1 or TRBD2 (6 bases each). Trimming left V 5 bases short and J 2 bases short, with 22 bases between. Looked up from germline, CDR1 is SGHAT and CDR2 is FQNNGV. CDR3 length: 18 residues. This CDR3 reads CASSPHIIGGPAYNEQFF. The CDR3 coding sequence is TGTGCCAGCAGCCCGCACATCATCGGGGGCCCCGCCTACAATGAGCAGTTCTTC.

The chain is built from TRBV30 and TRBJ1-2; a weak D match, TRBD1 (6 bases). Germline assignment: CDR1 GTSNPN and CDR2 SVGIG (reference sequence). V lost 4 bases, J lost 4 bases, and 13 bases lay in between. This CDR3 is built from 13 residues. The CDR3, as DNA: TGTGCCTGGACCCGACAGGAGGGCTATGGCTACACCTTC. Its protein is CAWTRQEGYGYTF.

This chain connects TRBV19 to TRBJ1-2; TRBD1 aligns across 7 bases. The CDR3 contains 18 residues. Unmatched junction bases numbered 14, after V lost 4 bases and J lost 0 bases. Germline V gives CDR1 LNHDA, CDR2 SQIVND (reference sequence). The CDR3 nucleotides read TGTGCCAGTAGTACTCACGGCCGGGACAGAACTTCTAACTATGGCTACACCTTC. Protein sequence: CASSTHGRDRTSNYGYTF.

The chain carries TRBV29-1 and TRBJ1-1; D not resolved. Germline V lookup: CDR1 SQVTM, CDR2 ANQGSEA. V lost 4 bases and J lost 6, with 9 bases in between. The CDR3 covers 11 residues. In DNA, the CDR3 is TGCAGCGTTGTAGCCCGGGCTGAAGCTTTCTTT. Protein: CSVVARAEAFF.

To note about this clone: The same CDR3 can be traced to other DNA sequences in this sample. This chain connects TRBV19 to TRBJ2-3; TRBD2 is a possible D gene (6 bases). This CDR3 has 14 residues. The V gene lost 1 base and the J gene lost 1 base, with 6 bases spanning the gap. The germline V gene has CDR1 LNHDA and CDR2 SQIVND (reference sequence). The CDR3 coding sequence is TGTGCCAGTAGTATAGCGGGGGGCACAGATACGCAGTATTTT. It is translated as CASSIAGGTDTQYF.

This chain joins TRBV29-1 and TRBJ2-3; a possible D gene is TRBD2 (5 bases). Germline-derived CDR1 and CDR2 are SQVTM and ANQGSEA. V lost 3 bases, J lost 0 bases, and 7 bases lay in between. CDR3 length: 13 amino acids. CDR3 loop: CSVDSGSTDTQYF. The CDR3 nucleotides read TGCAGCGTTGACTCGGGAAGCACAGATACGCAGTATTTT.

V usage is TRBV30 and J usage is TRBJ2-7, with 7 bases matching TRBD2. This CDR3 comprises 17 residues. With 3 bases clipped from V and 0 bases from J, the junction kept 14 bases outside the gene matches. CDR1 and CDR2 from the germline V gene are GTSNPN and SVGIG (reference sequence). The CDR3 loop reads CAWRGGSRAASSYEQYF. The CDR3 nucleotides are TGTGCCTGGAGGGGGGGGTCGAGGGCCGCCAGCTCCTACGAGCAGTACTTC. Supplemented by reference TRBV30 and TRBJ2-7, the full variable domain reads SQTIHQWPATLVQPVGSPLSLECTVEGTSNPNLYWYRQAAGRGLQLLFYSVGIGQISSEVPQNLSASRPQDRQFILSSKKLLLSDSGFYLCAWRGGSRAASSYEQYFGPGTRLTVT.

The rearrangement uses TRBV30 and TRBJ2-1; 14 bases line up with TRBD2. The J segment lost 2 bases and the V segment lost 3 bases, leaving 3 bases of the junction unmatched. Germline loops: CDR1 GTSNPN, CDR2 SVGIG (reference sequence). CDR3 length equals 16 residues. In DNA, the CDR3 is TGTGCCTGGAGCAAGGGACTAGCGGGGGCCTACAATGAGCAGTTCTTC. Translation: CAWSKGLAGAYNEQFF. The whole variable domain, remainder taken from reference TRBV30 and TRBJ2-1, is SQTIHQWPATLVQPVGSPLSLECTVEGTSNPNLYWYRQAAGRGLQLLFYSVGIGQISSEVPQNLSASRPQDRQFILSSKKLLLSDSGFYLCAWSKGLAGAYNEQFFGPGTRLTVL.

The gene calls are TRBV28 and TRBJ1-2; no clear D. CDR3 length equals 13 residues. In germline, CDR1 is MDHEN, CDR2 SYDVKM. V lost 5 bases to trimming and J lost 4 bases, with 11 bases between them. CDR3 amino acids: CASSATPSYGYTF. Here the CDR3 DNA reads TGTGCCAGCAGTGCTACCCCTTCCTATGGCTACACCTTC.